Each of the 8 T cell receptor beta chains below was sequenced from the same sample in a study of post-analysis software for immune sequencing data. The study, taken as a whole, reports: Four to six TRBV segments appeared more often in patients than in controls, and TRBV5-6, TRBV5-1 and TRBV20-1 were among these.

Antigens of these TCRs are unknown. TCR beta cDNA libraries included unique molecular identifiers. MiXCR, applied by TCRdb to the PCR reads, yields one record per CDR3 protein. The repertoire holds about 620,000 distinct CDR3 sequences, with about 40% as singletons. Source material: blood. The receptors shown here come from a girl under 18 with multiple sclerosis.

The chain joins TRBV7-8 to TRBJ2-3; 9 bases match TRBD2. Germline V gene data show CDR1 as SGHVS and CDR2 as FQNEAQ. Trimming removed 4 bases from V and 1 base from J; junction bases left unmatched: 9. CDR3 length: 17 residues. The CDR3 is CASSSLGVAGGTDTQYF. The CDR3 bases are TGTGCCAGCAGCTCCCTCGGGGTAGCGGGAGGCACAGATACGCAGTATTTT.

This clonotype has a single count. The V gene is TRBV5-1, the J gene TRBJ1-2; the match to TRBD1 covers 9 bases. The germline CDR1 and CDR2 sequences are SGHRS and YFSETQ. This CDR3 comprises 17 residues. Losses at the gene ends were 4 bases for V and 3 bases for J; bases not matched to a gene: 13. CDR3 in amino acids: CASSRRQGVPLHYGYTF. In DNA, the CDR3 is TGCGCCAGCAGCCGCAGACAGGGGGTCCCGCTGCACTATGGCTACACCTTC.

The V and J genes are TRBV3-1 and TRBJ2-5; 10 bases map to TRBD2. The CDR3 totals 16 residues. Germline trimming cut 0 bases from V and 4 bases from J; bases unmatched to any gene: 5. Germline loops: CDR1 LGHDT, CDR2 YNNKEL (reference sequence). The CDR3 loop is CASSQEERGGTETQYF. The CDR3 DNA reads as TGTGCCAGCAGCCAAGAGGAGCGGGGGGGCACAGAGACCCAGTACTTC.

CDR3 protein: CATYGAENTEAFF. CDR3 bases: TGTGCCACCTATGGGGCAGAGAACACTGAAGCTTTCTTT. This chain links TRBV10-3 with TRBJ1-1; D might be TRBD1 (5 bases). Germline lookup yields CDR1 ENHRY and CDR2 SYGVKD. The ends were cut back, 10 bases at V and 1 base at J, with 13 bases in the middle. There are 13 residues in the CDR3.

The chain employs TRBV4-2 and TRBJ2-3, with D maybe TRBD1 (6 bases). V lost 2 bases to trimming and J lost 0 bases, with 12 bases between them. The germline V gene encodes CDR1 LGHNA and CDR2 YNFKEQ. The CDR3 has 16 residues. The CDR3 region is CASSQSRDTSTDTQYF. As DNA, the CDR3 is TGTGCCAGCAGCCAATCCCGGGACACTAGCACAGATACGCAGTATTTT.

This clonotype occurred a few times. The chain joins TRBV4-1 to TRBJ1-1, with a weak D call TRBD1 (5 bases). The CDR3 consists of 15 residues. The ends were cut back, 1 base at V and 3 bases at J, with 12 bases in the middle. The germline gives CDR1 MGHRA, CDR2 YSYEKL. CDR3 protein: CASSQVGQGYTEAFF. The CDR3 DNA reads as TGCGCCAGCAGCCAAGTCGGGCAGGGCTACACTGAAGCTTTCTTT.

This clonotype was detected a few times. The CDR3 is CSAQGAQGEKLFF. The DNA of the CDR3 is TGCAGCGCACAGGGGGCGCAGGGAGAAAAACTGTTTTTT. The chain uses TRBV29-1 and TRBJ1-4, with 9 bases identical to TRBD1. Germline CDR1 and CDR2: SQVTM and ANQGSEA. Trimming took 7 bases from V and 8 from J; bases not matched to a gene: 8. The CDR3 runs 13 residues. The full variable domain, in which reference TRBV29-1 and TRBJ1-4 provide the parts outside the CDR3, is SAVISQKPSRDICQRGTSLTIQCQVDSQVTMMFWYRQQPGQSLTLIATANQGSEATYESGFVIDKFPISRPNLTFSTLTVSNMSPEDSSIYLCSAQGAQGEKLFFGSGTQLSVL.

V gene TRBV7-2 combines with J gene TRBJ2-7, with TRBD2 identical over 7 bases. Germline V CDR1 and CDR2: SGHTA, FQGNSA. Unmatched junction bases numbered 5, after V lost 1 base and J lost 2 bases. This CDR3 has 15 amino acids. The DNA of the CDR3 is TGTGCCAGCAGCTTAGAGGCTAGCGGAACCTACGAGCAGTACTTC. This sequence encodes CASSLEASGTYEQYF.